This T cell receptor beta chain was recovered during a study of shared clonotypes between healthy human individuals. Study-wide context: Those who served as donors were two women and three men between the ages of 18 and 49. General study points: How much donors shared clonotypes was expected to be affected by sequencing depth.

The repertoire was sequenced with immunoSEQ multiplex PCR; TCRdb's copy has only in-frame clones and lacks some. The sample includes approximately 440,000 clones, approximately 80% of them seen just once. The table lists this clone with a few counts. Its cognate antigen is unknown. Other DNA sequences from this sample encode an identical CDR3 as well. The sequenced sample was PBMCs. This TCR was recovered from a woman in her 40s in good health. Some clones in this sample may be carry-over from other donors' samples.

The CDR3 nucleotides read TGTGCCTGGAGTGAAGGACAGCTCTCTGGAAACACCATATATTTT. The encoded protein is CAWSEGQLSGNTIYF. The rearrangement uses TRBV30 and TRBJ1-3, with a possible D match to TRBD1 (6 bases). The V end lost 1 base, the J end lost 0 bases, and 10 bases lay between the germline ends. In germline, CDR1 is GTSNPN, CDR2 SVGIG (reference sequence). The CDR3 is 15 residues long. Full variable domain (outside the CDR3, taken from reference TRBV30 and TRBJ1-3): SQTIHQWPATLVQPVGSPLSLECTVEGTSNPNLYWYRQAAGRGLQLLFYSVGIGQISSEVPQNLSASRPQDRQFILSSKKLLLSDSGFYLCAWSEGQLSGNTIYFGEGSWLTVV.